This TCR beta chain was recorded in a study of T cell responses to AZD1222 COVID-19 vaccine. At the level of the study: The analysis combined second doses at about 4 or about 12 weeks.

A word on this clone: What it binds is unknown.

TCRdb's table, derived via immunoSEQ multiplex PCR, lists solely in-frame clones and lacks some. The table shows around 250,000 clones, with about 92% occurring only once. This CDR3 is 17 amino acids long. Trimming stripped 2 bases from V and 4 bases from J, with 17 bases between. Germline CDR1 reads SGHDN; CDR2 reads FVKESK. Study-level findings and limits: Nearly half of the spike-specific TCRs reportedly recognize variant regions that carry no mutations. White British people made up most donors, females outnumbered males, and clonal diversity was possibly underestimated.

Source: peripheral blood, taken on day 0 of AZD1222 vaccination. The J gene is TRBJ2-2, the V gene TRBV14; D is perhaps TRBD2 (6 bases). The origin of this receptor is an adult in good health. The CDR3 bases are TGTGCCAGCAGCCAACTCCGGGGGAGTACTTCCACCGGGGAGCTGTTTTTT. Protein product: CASSQLRGSTSTGELFF.